The next 32 T cell receptor beta chains were all read from a single sample in a study of CD8+ T cells in alopecia areata. Extraction of RNA preceded its reverse transcription into cDNA, which served as the sequencing template. Using immunoSEQ multiplex PCR, the repertoire was profiled, and TCRdb retains in-frame clones only, with some absent. The sample lists about 180,000 clones, about 53% seen once, with 10% to 11% in the top ten. Treatment meaning: oral pan-JAK inhibitor, 5-10 mg twice daily. Source: CD8+ T cells sorted from blood, taken at week 24, from a patient treated with tofacitinib. The source of these receptors is a human donor with alopecia areata.

The rearrangement uses TRBV27 and TRBJ1-4, with D hard to call. V was shortened by 2 bases and J by 5 bases, with 9 bases between the two germline ends. The CDR3 runs 14 residues. CDR1 is MNHEY and CDR2 is SMNVEV in the germline V gene (reference sequence). The CDR3 is CASSLGVTNEKLFF. The DNA for the CDR3 is TGTGCCAGCAGTTTAGGAGTTACCAATGAAAAACTGTTTTTT.

The chain employs TRBV2 and TRBJ2-1; no clear D. The germline V gene has CDR1 SNHLY and CDR2 FYNNEI. Trimming pared 1 base from V and 0 bases from J, leaving 10 bases between. This CDR3 has 16 residues. This CDR3 reads CASSEEAGSSYNEQFF. The CDR3 DNA sequence: TGTGCCAGCAGTGAAGAGGCAGGCAGCTCCTACAATGAGCAGTTCTTC.

The chain joins TRBV7-9 to TRBJ2-2; perhaps TRBD2 as D (6 bases). Deletions cut 5 bases from V and 1 base from J, with 14 bases between. This CDR3 region has 16 residues. Germline loops: CDR1 SEHNR, CDR2 FQNEAQ (reference sequence). The CDR3 protein is CASSPQRLVNTGELFF. The CDR3 DNA is TGTGCCAGCAGCCCCCAAAGACTAGTGAACACCGGGGAGCTGTTTTTT. Variable domain in full (rest from reference TRBV7-9 and TRBJ2-2): DTGVSQNPRHKITKRGQNVTFRCDPISEHNRLYWYRQTLGQGPEFLTYFQNEAQLEKSRLLSDRFSAERPKGSFSTLEIQRTEQGDSAMYLCASSPQRLVNTGELFFGEGSRLTVL.

This chain joins TRBV7-9 and TRBJ2-7; D is undetermined. Germline V CDR1 and CDR2: SEHNR, FQNEAQ (reference sequence). CDR3 length: 13 residues. V lost 4 bases and J lost 2, with 9 bases in between. In DNA, the CDR3 is TGTGCCAGCAGCTCTGATATCACCTACGAGCAGTACTTC. Amino acid sequence: CASSSDITYEQYF. Supplemented by reference TRBV7-9 and TRBJ2-7, the full variable domain reads DTGVSQNPRHKITKRGQNVTFRCDPISEHNRLYWYRQTLGQGPEFLTYFQNEAQLEKSRLLSDRFSAERPKGSFSTLEIQRTEQGDSAMYLCASSSDITYEQYFGPGTRLTVT.

V is TRBV30 and J is TRBJ2-5, with D perhaps assigned TRBD1 or TRBD2 (6 bases each). This CDR3 comprises 13 residues. The V end lost 1 base, the J end lost 6 bases, and 12 bases lay between the germline ends. Germline values: CDR1 GTSNPN, CDR2 SVGIG (reference sequence). CDR3 protein: CAWSDGGRQTQYF. In DNA, the CDR3 is TGTGCCTGGAGTGATGGGGGGCGCCAGACCCAGTACTTC.

This chain connects TRBV5-1 to TRBJ1-1; TRBD1 agrees at 7 bases. The germline CDR1 and CDR2 sequences are SGHRS and YFSETQ. This CDR3 is 13 amino acids long. The junction had 5 bases not matched to a gene; V was cut back by 5 bases and J by 4 bases. The chain's CDR3 is CASRHRGATEAFF. The CDR3 DNA sequence: TGCGCCAGCAGGCACAGGGGCGCCACTGAAGCTTTCTTT. The full variable domain, completed using reference TRBV5-1 and TRBJ1-1, is KAGVTQTPRYLIKTRGQQVTLSCSPISGHRSVSWYQQTPGQGLQFLFEYFSETQRNKGNFPGRFSGRQFSNSRSEMNVSTLELGDSALYLCASRHRGATEAFFGQGTRLTVV.

The V and J genes are TRBV2 and TRBJ1-4; D unclear. The CDR3 has 15 residues. The V gene lost 6 bases and the J gene lost 6 bases, with 17 bases spanning the gap. The germline V gene encodes CDR1 SNHLY and CDR2 FYNNEI. The CDR3: CASSVPKGEYEKLFF. The CDR3 DNA is TGTGCCAGCAGCGTTCCTAAGGGCGAGTATGAAAAACTGTTTTTT.

This clone has only one observation. The genes are TRBV30 and TRBJ1-4; 9 bases are a match to TRBD1. The CDR3 sequence is 14 residues long. Germline loops: CDR1 GTSNPN, CDR2 SVGIG (reference sequence). Unmatched junction bases numbered 4, after V lost 2 bases and J lost 6 bases. CDR3 nucleotide sequence: TGTGCCTGGAGTAAGGGACAGGGTGATGAAAAACTGTTTTTT. Translating it yields CAWSKGQGDEKLFF.

This clone has a handful of counts. The chain combines TRBV11-2 with TRBJ1-1; D gene uncertain. Germline values: CDR1 SGHAT, CDR2 FQNNGV. The CDR3 has 11 amino acids. Trimming shortened V by 4 bases and J by 10 bases, and 10 bases separated the two germline ends. This chain's CDR3 is CASSSPAGAFF. As DNA, the CDR3 is TGTGCCAGCAGCTCCCCGGCGGGAGCTTTCTTT. Using reference TRBV11-2 and TRBJ1-1 for the parts outside the CDR3, the full variable domain is EAGVAQSPRYKIIEKRQSVAFWCNPISGHATLYWYQQILGQGPKLLIQFQNNGVVDDSQLPKDRFSAERLKGVDSTLKIQPAKLEDSAVYLCASSSPAGAFFGQGTRLTVV.

The V and J genes are TRBV7-2 and TRBJ2-1; D unclear. Trimming left V 5 bases short and J 9 bases short, with 11 bases between. The germline V gene has CDR1 SGHTA and CDR2 FQGNSA. CDR3 length: 12 amino acids. The CDR3 sequence is CASSEGWSEQFF. The CDR3 nucleotides are TGTGCCAGCAGCGAAGGGTGGAGTGAGCAGTTCTTC.

The chain is built from TRBV2 and TRBJ2-7; D possibly matches TRBD1 or TRBD2 (5 bases each). The CDR3 consists of 16 residues. From germline, CDR1 is SNHLY and CDR2 FYNNEI. Trimming shortened V by 8 bases and J by 0 bases, and 20 bases separated the two germline ends. Written as DNA, the CDR3 is TGTGCCAGCGGGGCCCCTACGAGCGGCAGCTCCTACGAGCAGTACTTC. Translated, it gives CASGAPTSGSSYEQYF.

This clone was detected only once. The chain couples TRBV27 to TRBJ1-5; 8 bases line up with TRBD1. Germline loops: CDR1 MNHEY, CDR2 SMNVEV (reference sequence). V was clipped by 5 bases and J by 0 bases; unmatched bases: 6. The CDR3 length is 16 residues. DNA for the CDR3: TGTGCCAGCAGTCCCTCGACAGGGGATAGCAATCAGCCCCAGCATTTT. This codes for CASSPSTGDSNQPQHF.

The table lists this clone with a few counts. V is TRBV5-6 and J is TRBJ1-2, with 7 bases fitting TRBD1. CDR3 length: 13 amino acids. Trimming at V came to 0 bases and at J to 6 bases, leaving 2 bases not matched to a gene. Germline CDR1 and CDR2: SGHDT and YYEEEE. CDR3 sequence reads: CASSLGTGHGYTF. The DNA of the CDR3 is TGTGCCAGCAGCTTGGGGACAGGACATGGCTACACCTTC.

The count of this clone is one. CDR3 bases: TGTGCCAGCTCACCAGACCTTAGCAGCACAGATACGCAGTATTTT. It translates to CASSPDLSSTDTQYF. This rearrangement joins TRBV18 to TRBJ2-3; D remains ambiguous. The V gene's germline CDR1 is KGHSH and CDR2 LQKENI. Trimming took off 2 bases at V and 0 bases at J, with 9 bases between the two ends. The CDR3 has 15 residues.

CDR3 sequence (DNA): TGTGCCAGTAGTATCCGGGACACGAACACTGAAGCTTTCTTT. It yields the protein CASSIRDTNTEAFF. This sequence joins TRBV19 and TRBJ1-1; TRBD1 is a possible D gene (6 bases). This CDR3 has 14 amino acids. Germline V CDR1 and CDR2: LNHDA, SQIVND (reference sequence). V lost 3 bases to trimming and J lost 1 base, with 9 bases between them.

The CDR3 spells CASSRDYYTDTQYF. In nucleotides, the CDR3 is TGTGCCAGCAGTCGTGACTACTACACAGATACGCAGTATTTT. V and J are TRBV11-2 and TRBJ2-3; tentatively, D is TRBD2 (5 bases). The V gene lost 6 bases and the J gene lost 2 bases, with 12 bases spanning the gap. CDR3 length: 14 amino acids. Germline CDR1 SGHAT, CDR2 FQNNGV. The full variable domain, completed using reference TRBV11-2 and TRBJ2-3, is EAGVAQSPRYKIIEKRQSVAFWCNPISGHATLYWYQQILGQGPKLLIQFQNNGVVDDSQLPKDRFSAERLKGVDSTLKIQPAKLEDSAVYLCASSRDYYTDTQYFGPGTRLTVL.

The genes are TRBV4-1 and TRBJ2-5, with D perhaps matching TRBD1 (5 bases). V was shortened by 1 base and J by 5 bases, with 14 bases between the two germline ends. This CDR3 is 15 amino acids long. In germline, CDR1 is MGHRA, CDR2 YSYEKL. Written as DNA, the CDR3 is TGCGCCAGCAGCCAAGTGGCAGGGTCCAGCGAGACCCAGTACTTC. Protein: CASSQVAGSSETQYF.

The J gene is TRBJ2-1, the V gene TRBV5-1; 9 bases map to TRBD1. The germline V gene encodes CDR1 SGHRS and CDR2 YFSETQ. Trimming removed 1 base from V and 2 bases from J; junction bases left unmatched: 7. The CDR3 sequence is 17 residues long. The CDR3 protein is CASSLISGQGTYNEQFF. The CDR3 bases are TGCGCCAGCAGCTTGATCTCCGGACAGGGGACCTACAATGAGCAGTTCTTC.

The CDR3 DNA follows: TGCGCCAGCAGCCAAGACCTGGAGGGATTAAACACTGAAGCTTTCTTT. It is translated as CASSQDLEGLNTEAFF. The chain combines TRBV4-3 with TRBJ1-1; no firm D call. Germline CDR1 and CDR2: LGHNA and YSLEER. The CDR3 totals 16 residues. Deletions cut 0 bases from V and 2 bases from J, with 13 bases between.

The V call is TRBV29-1, the J call TRBJ2-7, with D perhaps matching TRBD1 (7 bases). This CDR3 is 14 amino acids long. V gave up 4 bases and J gave up 1 base, with 14 bases separating them. The germline CDR1 and CDR2 sequences are SQVTM and ANQGSEA. CDR3 nucleotides: TGCAGCGTTGTGGGGGGACAGACGTCCTACGAGCAGTACTTC. This sequence encodes CSVVGGQTSYEQYF.

A few counts support this clone. The chain combines TRBV11-2 with TRBJ1-1; D ambiguous. The CDR3 totals 15 residues. Germline lookup yields CDR1 SGHAT and CDR2 FQNNGV. Between the trimmed V and J ends, which lost 4 bases and 10 bases, there was a span of 22 bases. The CDR3 DNA reads TGTGCCAGCAGCTCACAAGGGAGGGAACGGGGAAGAGCTTTCTTT. Amino acid sequence: CASSSQGRERGRAFF. Full variable domain (remainder filled in from reference TRBV11-2 and TRBJ1-1): EAGVAQSPRYKIIEKRQSVAFWCNPISGHATLYWYQQILGQGPKLLIQFQNNGVVDDSQLPKDRFSAERLKGVDSTLKIQPAKLEDSAVYLCASSSQGRERGRAFFGQGTRLTVV.

The chain is built from TRBV4-3 and TRBJ2-1; 9 nucleotides align to TRBD2. V gave up 0 bases and J gave up 4 bases; unmatched junction bases: 7. The germline CDR1 and CDR2 sequences are LGHNA and YSLEER. The CDR3 is made up of 17 amino acids. Here the CDR3 reads CASSQDLGSGGYNEQFF. In nucleotides, the CDR3 is TGCGCCAGCAGCCAAGACTTGGGTAGCGGGGGATACAATGAGCAGTTCTTC.

On this clone itself: The sample has other DNA sequences that encode this CDR3 too. V and J are TRBV4-3 and TRBJ2-3; D unresolved. V was clipped by 0 bases and J by 3 bases, with 13 bases between them. Germline V gene lookup returns CDR1 LGHNA and CDR2 YSLEER. This CDR3 is 16 amino acids long. CDR3 sequence (DNA): TGCGCCAGCAGCCAAGATGGAAAGGGCGGAACAGATACGCAGTATTTT. It specifies CASSQDGKGGTDTQYF.

This chain connects TRBV9 to TRBJ2-7; D may be TRBD1 or TRBD2 (5 bases each). Trimming pared 4 bases from V and 3 bases from J, leaving 11 bases between. This CDR3 has 13 amino acids. Germline CDR1 SGDLS, CDR2 YYNGEE. The CDR3 region is CASSRDGRYEQYF. CDR3 nucleotide sequence: TGTGCCAGCAGCCGGGACGGCCGCTACGAGCAGTACTTC.

This CDR3 is CASSPRDSNNEQFF. The CDR3 DNA is TGTGCCAGCAGCCCCCGGGACAGCAACAATGAGCAGTTCTTC. The V and J genes are TRBV7-9 and TRBJ2-1; 7 bases match TRBD1. J lost 5 bases, V lost 5 bases, and 6 bases had no gene match. The CDR3 is made up of 14 amino acids. CDR1 SEHNR and CDR2 FQNEAQ come from the germline V gene (reference sequence).

The chain links TRBV29-1 to TRBJ2-7, with D possibly matching TRBD2 (6 bases). V was cut by 1 base and J by 5 bases, with 12 bases left in between. CDR1 is SQVTM, CDR2 ANQGSEA, per germline. This CDR3 is 13 amino acids long. CDR3 DNA sequence: TGCAGCGTTGAAGCGGCCTGGGGGGACGAGCAGTACTTC. Translation: CSVEAAWGDEQYF.

This rearrangement joins TRBV15 to TRBJ2-3; D not certain. CDR1 and CDR2 (germline): LNHNV, YYDKDF (reference sequence). V lost 5 bases, J lost 0 bases, and 24 bases lay in between. The CDR3 is 19 amino acids. The CDR3 spells CATSSRGRDWEPSTDTQYF. As DNA, the CDR3 is TGTGCCACCAGCTCGCGAGGCCGAGATTGGGAACCTAGCACAGATACGCAGTATTTT. The full variable domain, its missing parts supplied by reference TRBV15 and TRBJ2-3, is DAMVIQNPRYQVTQFGKPVTLSCSQTLNHNVMYWYQQKSSQAPKLLFHYYDKDFNNEADTPDNFQSRRPNTSFCFLDIRSPGLGDTAMYLCATSSRGRDWEPSTDTQYFGPGTRLTVL.

This clone was counted at least ten times. The V and J genes are TRBV7-9 and TRBJ2-4; weak D call: TRBD2 (5 bases). Trimming took 1 base from V and 0 from J, leaving 10 bases between them. CDR3 length: 16 amino acids. CDR1 is SEHNR and CDR2 is FQNEAQ in the germline V gene (reference sequence). The CDR3 loop is CASSLEIGLAKNIQYF. CDR3 coding DNA: TGTGCCAGCAGCTTAGAGATAGGACTAGCCAAAAACATTCAGTACTTC.

The chain is built from TRBV19 and TRBJ1-1, with 9 bases fitting TRBD1. This CDR3 has 13 residues. CDR1 and CDR2 (germline): LNHDA, SQIVND (reference sequence). J gave up 4 bases and V 4 bases, and 1 base lay outside the gene matches. CDR3 sequence: CASSTTGGTEAFF. As DNA, the CDR3 is TGTGCCAGTAGTACGACAGGGGGCACTGAAGCTTTCTTT. The complete variable domain, with remaining parts taken from reference TRBV19 and TRBJ1-1, reads DGGITQSPKYLFRKEGQNVTLSCEQNLNHDAMYWYRQDPGQGLRLIYYSQIVNDFQKGDIAEGYSVSREKKESFPLTVTSAQKNPTAFYLCASSTTGGTEAFFGQGTRLTVV.

This chain links TRBV13 with TRBJ1-5; 7 bases agree with TRBD1. Per the germline V gene, CDR1 is PRHDT and CDR2 is FYEKMQ (reference sequence). This CDR3 has 14 amino acids. J gave up 2 bases and V 4 bases, and 2 bases lay outside the gene matches. In DNA, the CDR3 is TGTGCCAGCAGCTATGGACAGGGCAATCAGCCCCAGCATTTT. It yields the protein CASSYGQGNQPQHF.

V and J are TRBV2 and TRBJ1-2; a possible D gene is TRBD1 (5 bases). V shed 4 bases and J shed 8 bases, with 14 bases lying between them. Looked up from germline, CDR1 is SNHLY and CDR2 is FYNNEI. This CDR3 has 13 residues. CDR3 protein: CASSGREERGYTF. In nucleotides, the CDR3 is TGTGCCAGCAGTGGCAGGGAGGAGCGAGGCTACACCTTC. The whole variable domain, remainder taken from reference TRBV2 and TRBJ1-2, is EPEVTQTPSHQVTQMGQEVILRCVPISNHLYFYWYRQILGQKVEFLVSFYNNEISEKSEIFDDQFSVERPDGSNFTLKIRSTKLEDSAMYFCASSGREERGYTFGSGTRLTVV.

This chain joins TRBV9 and TRBJ1-5, with 10 bases fitting TRBD1. The germline gives CDR1 SGDLS, CDR2 YYNGEE. V dropped 4 bases and J dropped 5; count of bases not matched to a gene: 3. CDR3 size: 14 residues. Here the CDR3 DNA reads TGTGCCAGCAGCCCCGGGACAGGGGATCAGCCCCAGCATTTT. Protein sequence: CASSPGTGDQPQHF. The variable domain in full, completed from reference TRBV9 and TRBJ1-5, reads DSGVTQTPKHLITATGQRVTLRCSPRSGDLSVYWYQQSLDQGLQFLIQYYNGEERAKGNILERFSAQQFPDLHSELNLSSLELGDSALYFCASSPGTGDQPQHFGDGTRLSIL.